The 30 T cell receptor beta chains below come from one sample, sequenced in a study of T-cell memory formation after mild COVID-19. One entry per CDR3 protein results from TCRdb running MiXCR on the 5' RACE reads. The sample lists tens of thousands of distinct CDR3 sequences; around 10% were seen once. The sample comprised PBMCs or a T cell subset sorted from them (not recorded which). The receptor set was obtained from a man aged 18-30 years who had mild COVID-19 (a few samples of this study predate the infection). Cell type and time point are not known.

The chain couples TRBV29-1 to TRBJ1-1, with D possibly matching TRBD1 (5 bases). Germline CDR1 and CDR2: SQVTM and ANQGSEA. V gave up 7 bases and J gave up 1 base, with 10 bases separating them. The CDR3 consists of 12 residues. The CDR3 is CSGSGPNTEAFF. The CDR3, as DNA: TGCAGCGGATCAGGGCCGAACACTGAAGCTTTCTTT.

This clonotype was observed many times. This chain joins TRBV12-3 or TRBV12-4 and TRBJ2-3, with D perhaps matching TRBD2 (5 bases). V shed 7 bases and J shed 6 bases, with 14 bases lying between them. CDR3 size: 13 residues. The DNA for the CDR3 is TGTGCCAGCAAACTAGGGCGGTTTGATACGCAGTATTTT. Residues: CASKLGRFDTQYF.

The table lists this clonotype with a few counts. This chain connects TRBV9 to TRBJ2-3, with a tentative D call TRBD1 (6 bases). Germline CDR1 and CDR2: SGDLS and YYNGEE. This CDR3 has 15 residues. Trimming pared 2 bases from V and 4 bases from J, leaving 14 bases between. CDR3 region: CASSVGASQADTQYF. The CDR3 nucleotides read TGTGCCAGCAGCGTGGGGGCTTCTCAGGCAGATACGCAGTATTTT.

This clonotype has just a few counts. This rearrangement joins TRBV18 to TRBJ2-3, with 8 bases lining up with TRBD2. CDR3 length equals 15 residues. In germline, CDR1 is KGHSH, CDR2 LQKENI. J lost 10 bases, V lost 1 base, and 10 bases had no gene match. The CDR3 loop is CASSPRTSSGEPQYF. CDR3 nucleotide sequence: TGTGCCAGCTCACCACGGACTAGCTCAGGGGAGCCGCAGTATTTT.

The gene calls are TRBV7-9 and TRBJ1-1, with D hard to call. V was shortened by 5 bases and J by 0 bases, with 22 bases between the two germline ends. CDR1 and CDR2 (germline): SEHNR, FQNEAQ (reference sequence). The CDR3 runs 18 residues. The chain's CDR3 is CASSPRRALSDMNTEAFF. In nucleotides, the CDR3 is TGTGCCAGCAGCCCTAGGAGAGCACTCAGCGATATGAACACTGAAGCTTTCTTT.

This clonotype was counted only a few times. The genes are TRBV4-1 and TRBJ2-5; D is tentatively TRBD1 or TRBD2 (5 bases each). The germline V and J ends were trimmed by 1 base and 5 bases, with 14 bases remaining between them. Germline-derived CDR1 and CDR2 are MGHRA and YSYEKL. The CDR3 consists of 15 residues. This CDR3 is CASSQGSGAGETQYF. In DNA form, the CDR3 reads TGCGCCAGCAGCCAAGGGTCCGGGGCCGGCGAGACCCAGTACTTC.

This clonotype was observed a few times. V and J are TRBV5-1 and TRBJ2-3, with 8 bases identical to TRBD2. CDR1 and CDR2 from the germline V gene are SGHRS and YFSETQ. The length of the CDR3 is 16 residues. The ends lost 0 bases at V and 0 bases at J; junction bases unmatched: 3. CDR3 sequence reads: CASSLAIAGSTDTQYF. For the CDR3, the DNA is TGCGCCAGCAGCTTGGCCATAGCGGGAAGCACAGATACGCAGTATTTT.

In this sample, this clonotype turned up a few times. The genes are TRBV27 and TRBJ2-2, with D unclear. From germline, CDR1 is MNHEY and CDR2 SMNVEV (reference sequence). Between the trimmed V and J ends, which lost 9 bases and 4 bases, there was a span of 6 bases. The CDR3 loop spans 11 amino acids. This CDR3 is CARTPTGELFF. The CDR3 bases are TGTGCCAGGACACCCACCGGGGAGCTGTTTTTT.

This clonotype has more than one count but fewer than ten. The CDR3 DNA reads TGCGCCAGCAGGGCGGAAGGCTATGGCTACACCTTC. Protein sequence: CASRAEGYGYTF. The chain carries TRBV5-1 and TRBJ1-2; D not certain. Germline V CDR1 and CDR2: SGHRS, YFSETQ. V was clipped by 5 bases and J by 4 bases, with 9 bases between them. This CDR3 comprises 12 residues.

The chain uses TRBV7-6 and TRBJ2-2; TRBD2 agrees at 13 bases. Germline loops: CDR1 SGHVS, CDR2 FNYEAQ. The V and J ends lost 4 bases and 4 bases, in that order; junction bases with no gene match: 6. The CDR3 totals 17 residues. CDR3: CASSWTSGSPSTGELFF. The CDR3 nucleotides read TGTGCCAGCAGCTGGACTAGCGGGAGCCCGAGCACCGGGGAGCTGTTTTTT. The entire variable domain, with the rest obtained from reference TRBV7-6 and TRBJ2-2, is as follows: GAGVSQSPRYKVTKRGQDVALRCDPISGHVSLYWYRQALGQGPEFLTYFNYEAQQDKSGLPNDRFSAERPEGSISTLTIQRTEQRDSAMYRCASSWTSGSPSTGELFFGEGSRLTVL.

This chain joins TRBV7-6 and TRBJ1-2, with 7 bases that match TRBD1. Losses at the gene ends were 5 bases for V and 8 bases for J; bases not matched to a gene: 8. The CDR3 is 13 residues long. CDR1 SGHVS and CDR2 FNYEAQ come from the germline V gene. This CDR3 is CASSGRQGEGYTF. CDR3 nucleotide sequence: TGTGCCAGCAGCGGCCGACAGGGCGAGGGCTACACCTTC.

This clonotype was seen ten or more times. The chain carries TRBV4-3 and TRBJ2-2; possible D gene TRBD2, 6 bases. Germline V CDR1 and CDR2: LGHNA, YSLEER. V was cut by 2 bases and J by 7 bases, with 38 bases left in between. CDR3 length equals 23 residues. The CDR3 bases are TGCGCCAGCAGCCAAAAATTACCCCTGGCCACCTCTCCAGGGAGGTTAACGGGCGGGGAGCTGTTTTTT. It yields the protein CASSQKLPLATSPGRLTGGELFF.

This clonotype was counted ten times or more. V gene TRBV7-2 combines with J gene TRBJ1-2; D is undetermined. The germline V gene has CDR1 SGHTA and CDR2 FQGNSA. The CDR3 contains 15 residues. The germline V and J ends were trimmed by 1 base and 4 bases, with 13 bases remaining between them. The CDR3 is CASSLGPGTIYGYTF. The CDR3 DNA follows: TGTGCCAGCAGCTTAGGTCCAGGAACTATCTATGGCTACACCTTC.

The rearrangement links TRBV7-9 to TRBJ1-2; 10 bases line up with TRBD1. This CDR3 spans 13 amino acids. Trimming at V came to 4 bases and at J to 8 bases, leaving 4 bases not matched to a gene. Germline V gene data show CDR1 as SEHNR and CDR2 as FQNEAQ (reference sequence). The CDR3 loop is CASSSGTGAGYTF. CDR3 bases: TGTGCCAGCAGCTCCGGGACAGGGGCCGGCTACACCTTC.

This clonotype showed up many times. The V gene is TRBV5-1, the J gene TRBJ2-3; 7 bases line up with TRBD2. The CDR3 loop spans 16 amino acids. V was pared by 2 bases and J by 1 base, with 7 bases of the junction left unmatched. Looked up from germline, CDR1 is SGHRS and CDR2 is YFSETQ. DNA of the CDR3: TGCGCCAGCAGCTTCCAGGGAAGCGGGGGCACAGATACGCAGTATTTT. Protein sequence: CASSFQGSGGTDTQYF.

There are a few counts of this clonotype. CDR3 protein: CASSPGSSGNEQFF. Written as DNA, the CDR3 is TGTGCCAGCTCACCAGGGTCTAGCGGCAATGAGCAGTTCTTC. The chain uses TRBV18 and TRBJ2-1; TRBD2 matches 7 bases. The J segment lost 6 bases and the V segment lost 2 bases, leaving 4 bases of the junction unmatched. This CDR3 is 14 amino acids long. Germline V gene lookup returns CDR1 KGHSH and CDR2 LQKENI.

The V gene is TRBV7-3, the J gene TRBJ2-2; D gene unclear. CDR3 length: 15 amino acids. Germline CDR1 is SGHTA and CDR2 is FQGTGA. V lost 4 bases, J lost 0 bases, and 9 bases lay in between. CDR3 nucleotide sequence: TGTGCCAGCAGCTCCACCCCCGCGAACACCGGGGAGCTGTTTTTT. Its translation: CASSSTPANTGELFF.

The chain is built from TRBV7-2 and TRBJ1-2, with D possibly TRBD1 on 6 matching bases. Germline CDR1 is SGHTA and CDR2 is FQGNSA. This CDR3 is 13 amino acids long. The V gene lost 5 bases and the J gene lost 4 bases, with 11 bases spanning the gap. The DNA for the CDR3 is TGTGCCAGCAGCCAGGACAGTTTCTATGGCTACACCTTC. Protein sequence: CASSQDSFYGYTF.

This clonotype appeared a few times. This chain connects TRBV5-6 to TRBJ2-2; no firm D call. This CDR3 comprises 14 residues. CDR1 is SGHDT, CDR2 YYEEEE, per germline. V dropped 0 bases and J dropped 5 bases, with 8 bases sitting between them. The CDR3 is CASSLVQATGELFF. The DNA of the CDR3 is TGTGCCAGCAGCTTGGTGCAGGCAACCGGGGAGCTGTTTTTT.

This clonotype turned up a few times. The CDR3 here is CASRENRNTDTQYF. CDR3 coding DNA: TGCGCCAGCAGGGAGAACAGGAACACAGATACGCAGTATTTT. The chain couples TRBV5-1 to TRBJ2-3; D perhaps matches TRBD1 (5 bases). Germline assignment: CDR1 SGHRS and CDR2 YFSETQ. The V end lost 5 bases, the J end lost 2 bases, and 12 bases lay between the germline ends. The CDR3 is made up of 14 amino acids.

This clonotype was observed a handful of times. The rearrangement links TRBV30 to TRBJ2-1; perhaps TRBD2 as D (6 bases). V lost 0 bases and J lost 5, with 8 bases in between. CDR3 size: 13 residues. Germline lookup yields CDR1 GTSNPN and CDR2 SVGIG (reference sequence). In DNA form, the CDR3 reads TGTGCCTGGAGTGTGGGAGGAGACAATGAGCAGTTCTTC. The encoded protein is CAWSVGGDNEQFF.

The chain recombines TRBV29-1 with TRBJ2-1; a possible D gene is TRBD1 (5 bases). Germline assignment: CDR1 SQVTM and CDR2 ANQGSEA. CDR3 size: 13 residues. The germline V and J ends were trimmed by 4 bases and 4 bases, with 11 bases remaining between them. DNA of the CDR3: TGCAGCGTTGGTACGACAGTGTACAATGAGCAGTTCTTC. Translated, it gives CSVGTTVYNEQFF.

The rearrangement uses TRBV7-2 and TRBJ1-6, with D hard to call. CDR1 is SGHTA, CDR2 FQGNSA, per germline. V shed 0 bases and J shed 10 bases, with 13 bases lying between them. This CDR3 has 15 residues. The CDR3 DNA reads TGTGCCAGCAGCTTAGCCTGGGGTGTCGGGTCACCCCTCCACTTT. Residues: CASSLAWGVGSPLHF.

The V call is TRBV6-1, the J call TRBJ2-1; 13 bases align to TRBD2. Germline-derived CDR1 and CDR2 are MNHNS and SASEGT. The ends lost 6 bases at V and 4 bases at J; junction bases unmatched: 3. The CDR3 is made up of 15 amino acids. CDR3 bases: TGTGCCAGCAGCCAGACTAGCGGGGGGTACAATGAGCAGTTCTTC. This sequence encodes CASSQTSGGYNEQFF.

The table lists this clonotype with many counts. V is TRBV7-9 and J is TRBJ2-5, with no clear D. Between the trimmed V and J ends, which lost 4 bases and 4 bases, there was a span of 10 bases. This CDR3 is 13 amino acids long. The germline V gene encodes CDR1 SEHNR and CDR2 FQNEAQ (reference sequence). DNA for the CDR3: TGTGCCAGCAGCTCCCGGGCCTTAGAGACCCAGTACTTC. This translates into CASSSRALETQYF.

This clonotype has a handful of counts. CDR3 sequence (DNA): TGTGCCAGCAGACCGACTAGCGGTAGCACAGATACGCAGTATTTT. It is translated as CASRPTSGSTDTQYF. The V call is TRBV11-2, the J call TRBJ2-3, with TRBD2 matching 9 bases. The CDR3 extends over 15 amino acids. V shed 6 bases and J 0 bases; nucleotides not matched to a gene: 4. From germline, CDR1 is SGHAT and CDR2 FQNNGV.

The rearrangement links TRBV14 to TRBJ2-3; TRBD2 agrees at 7 bases. The CDR3 sequence is 15 residues long. V was clipped by 2 bases and J by 2 bases; unmatched bases: 4. Germline assignment: CDR1 SGHDN and CDR2 FVKESK. As DNA, the CDR3 is TGTGCCAGCAGCCAAAAGCGGGGCCACACAGATACGCAGTATTTT. Amino acids: CASSQKRGHTDTQYF.

This clonotype appeared a few times. The chain carries TRBV5-5 and TRBJ2-2, with 8 bases aligning to TRBD1. The CDR3 sequence is 16 residues long. Germline-derived CDR1 and CDR2 are SGHKS and YYEKEE (reference sequence). Trimming removed 1 base from V and 4 bases from J; junction bases left unmatched: 6. The CDR3: CASSLRQGAITGELFF. As DNA, the CDR3 is TGTGCCAGCAGCTTGCGGCAGGGGGCCATCACCGGGGAGCTGTTTTTT.

In its sample, this clonotype was seen many times. The J gene is TRBJ1-2, the V gene TRBV4-2, with 9 bases fitting TRBD1. The V segment lost 4 bases and the J segment 3 bases; nucleotides outside the gene matches: 15. The germline V gene encodes CDR1 LGHNA and CDR2 YNFKEQ. The CDR3 spans 18 residues. CDR3 sequence (DNA): TGTGCCAGCAGCCTCGTCGGAGGGGACAGGGAGGGCTACTATGGCTACACCTTC. Translated, it gives CASSLVGGDREGYYGYTF.

This clonotype was recorded a few times. V usage is TRBV29-1 and J usage is TRBJ2-5; D unresolved. CDR3 length equals 14 residues. CDR1 SQVTM and CDR2 ANQGSEA come from the germline V gene. V dropped 5 bases and J dropped 1 base, with 14 bases sitting between them. CDR3 nucleotide sequence: TGCAGCGTTTACCCCGAACGGCGCCAAGAGACCCAGTACTTC. Amino acid sequence: CSVYPERRQETQYF.